The 18 T cell receptor beta chains below all came from one sample that was sequenced in a study of control samples from healthy donors and cancer patients. Method: immunoSEQ multiplex PCR; TCRdb's copy keeps in-frame clones and lacks some. The table lists 90,000 or so clones, roughly 86% of them singletons. Material for sequencing was blood. The source of these receptors is a woman aged 45 to 65 in good health.

The chain uses TRBV5-8 and TRBJ2-5, with 7 bases fitting TRBD2. This CDR3 spans 13 amino acids. The germline V gene encodes CDR1 SGHTS and CDR2 YDEGEE. DNA of the CDR3: TGTGCATCAAGAGGGAGGGGTTCAGAGACCCAGTACTTC. The encoded protein is CASRGRGSETQYF.

The chain uses TRBV5-1 and TRBJ1-1; D perhaps matches TRBD1 (6 bases). Trimming stripped 0 bases from V and 3 bases from J, with 12 bases between. Germline V CDR1 and CDR2: SGHRS, YFSETQ. The CDR3 runs to 15 residues. CDR3 coding DNA: TGCGCCAGCAGCTTGGCCATACAGGGCCACACTGAAGCTTTCTTT. Amino acids: CASSLAIQGHTEAFF.

V and J are TRBV3-1 (or the pseudogene TRBV3-2) and TRBJ2-2; D not certain. CDR3 length: 16 amino acids. Germline V CDR1 and CDR2: LGHDT, YNNKEL (reference sequence). The V and J ends lost 0 bases and 4 bases respectively, with 12 bases between them. In DNA, the CDR3 is TGTGCCAGCAGCCAAGACTGGGGTTTAGGCACCGGGGAGCTGTTTTTT. Translation: CASSQDWGLGTGELFF.

The chain has TRBV12-2 and TRBJ1-5. TRBV12-2 is termed a pseudogene. The CDR3 loop spans 13 amino acids. This CDR3 is CASLCYSNQPQHF. As DNA, the CDR3 is TGTGCAAGTCTTTGCTATAGCAATCAGCCCCAGCATTTT.

The rearrangement links TRBV29-1 to TRBJ2-1; D is possibly TRBD2 (7 bases). Trimming cost V 7 bases and J 2 bases, with 15 bases left between them. Germline V gene data show CDR1 as SQVTM and CDR2 as ANQGSEA. The CDR3 loop spans 14 amino acids. Here the CDR3 reads CSAVRGGPYNEQFF. In DNA form, the CDR3 reads TGCAGCGCTGTAAGGGGGGGGCCCTACAATGAGCAGTTCTTC.

This clone was detected a few times. V gene TRBV3-1 (or the pseudogene TRBV3-2) combines with J gene TRBJ2-1, with TRBD1 as a possible D gene (5 bases). Trimming took 1 base from V and 0 from J, leaving 16 bases between them. From germline, CDR1 is LGHDT and CDR2 YNNKEL (reference sequence). The CDR3 spans 18 residues. CDR3 region: CASSQAGLFQSSYNEQFF. Written as DNA, the CDR3 is TGTGCCAGCAGCCAAGCAGGGCTCTTTCAAAGCTCCTACAATGAGCAGTTCTTC.

The chain is built from TRBV6-2 or TRBV6-3 and TRBJ2-1; 8 bases match TRBD2. Germline loops: CDR1 MNHEY, CDR2 SVGEGT. This CDR3 is 15 amino acids long. The ends lost 3 bases at V and 9 bases at J; junction bases unmatched: 10. The CDR3 DNA sequence: TGTGCCAGCAGTTATCTGAGCGGGAGAGGCCCTGAGCAGTTCTTC. Its protein is CASSYLSGRGPEQFF.

V gene TRBV5-1 combines with J gene TRBJ1-1, with 7 positions matching TRBD1. Germline loops: CDR1 SGHRS, CDR2 YFSETQ. The V and J ends lost 0 bases and 1 base, in that order; junction bases with no gene match: 0. This CDR3 is built from 14 residues. The DNA of the CDR3 is TGCGCCAGCAGCTTGGGGACAGGGAACACTGAAGCTTTCTTT. This translates into CASSLGTGNTEAFF. Full variable domain (remainder filled in from reference TRBV5-1 and TRBJ1-1): KAGVTQTPRYLIKTRGQQVTLSCSPISGHRSVSWYQQTPGQGLQFLFEYFSETQRNKGNFPGRFSGRQFSNSRSEMNVSTLELGDSALYLCASSLGTGNTEAFFGQGTRLTVV.

This clone was seen just once. This sequence joins TRBV3-1 (or the pseudogene TRBV3-2) and TRBJ2-7, with 8 positions matching TRBD2. V gave up 4 bases and J gave up 4 bases; unmatched junction bases: 9. CDR1 is LGHDT, CDR2 YNNKEL, per germline (reference sequence). The CDR3 is 15 residues long. CDR3 protein: CASSPLGSGGYEQYF. The CDR3 nucleotides are TGTGCCAGCAGCCCGCTGGGAAGCGGGGGATACGAGCAGTACTTC.

This rearrangement joins TRBV6-6 to TRBJ1-2, with 7 bases aligning to TRBD1. This CDR3 comprises 16 residues. With 6 bases clipped from V and 0 bases from J, the junction kept 10 bases outside the gene matches. CDR1 and CDR2 from the germline V gene are MNHNY and SVGAGI (reference sequence). As DNA, the CDR3 is TGTGCCAGCAGCATGGGGTACAGGGGCGCTAACTATGGCTACACCTTC. Translated, it gives CASSMGYRGANYGYTF.

The genes are TRBV5-6 and TRBJ2-7; the D is unclear. Germline V gene lookup returns CDR1 SGHDT and CDR2 YYEEEE. V was shortened by 4 bases and J by 2 bases, with 16 bases between the two germline ends. CDR3 size: 15 residues. CDR3 DNA: TGTGCCAGCAGCCGTAAGCCCACCCAAGCCTACGAGCAGTACTTC. Protein sequence: CASSRKPTQAYEQYF.

The chain joins TRBV28 to TRBJ2-3, with TRBD1 matching over 8 bases. This CDR3 is 18 amino acids long. Germline CDR1 is MDHEN and CDR2 is SYDVKM. V lost 6 bases to trimming and J lost 0 bases; unmatched junction nucleotides: 14. The CDR3 sequence: CASSQFGQGGFSTDTQYF. CDR3 DNA sequence: TGTGCCAGCAGCCAATTCGGACAGGGCGGGTTTAGCACAGATACGCAGTATTTT.

This chain links TRBV4-3 with TRBJ1-2, with D hard to call. The CDR3 sequence is 13 residues long. The ends were cut back, 3 bases at V and 4 bases at J, with 9 bases in the middle. The germline gives CDR1 LGHNA, CDR2 YSLEER. The CDR3 DNA is TGCGCCAGCAGCCAGGTTCTCGGCTATGGCTACACCTTC. It translates to CASSQVLGYGYTF.

The chain links TRBV29-1 to TRBJ1-2; D is unresolved. This CDR3 is 14 amino acids long. The germline V and J ends were trimmed by 6 bases and 5 bases, with 19 bases remaining between them. Germline CDR1 is SQVTM and CDR2 is ANQGSEA. CDR3 nucleotide sequence: TGCAGCGTCGACCCCCTCGGCAGCGAATATGGCTACACCTTC. This sequence encodes CSVDPLGSEYGYTF.

The chain recombines TRBV19 with TRBJ1-1; D unresolved. The germline V gene has CDR1 LNHDA and CDR2 SQIVND (reference sequence). The CDR3 length is 16 residues. Deletions cut 4 bases from V and 0 bases from J, with 15 bases between. The CDR3 region has the DNA TGTGCCAGTAGTAGTAACCTTGGACTGATGAACACTGAAGCTTTCTTT. Translation gives CASSSNLGLMNTEAFF.

V is TRBV14 and J is TRBJ2-1; 10 bases are shared with TRBD2. J lost 2 bases, V lost 5 bases, and 3 bases had no gene match. CDR3 length: 15 amino acids. In germline, CDR1 is SGHDN, CDR2 FVKESK. The CDR3 protein is CASSDLAGAYNEQFF. In DNA form, the CDR3 reads TGTGCCAGCAGCGACCTAGCGGGGGCCTACAATGAGCAGTTCTTC.

The CDR3 region is CASSERRNYGYTF. Here the CDR3 DNA reads TGTGCCAGCAGTGAAAGGAGGAACTATGGCTACACCTTC. The chain employs TRBV6-1 and TRBJ1-2; no firm D call. This CDR3 is 13 amino acids long. Germline V gene lookup returns CDR1 MNHNS and CDR2 SASEGT. Between the trimmed V and J ends, which lost 2 bases and 2 bases, there was a span of 6 bases.

The J gene is TRBJ2-7, the V gene TRBV6-5; D is perhaps TRBD1 or TRBD2 (5 bases each). The CDR3 is made up of 14 amino acids. The V end was cut by 0 bases, the J end by 8 bases, with 14 bases between. In germline, CDR1 is MNHEY, CDR2 SVGAGI. CDR3: CASSYSRGPAKQYF. The CDR3 DNA reads as TGTGCCAGCAGTTACTCGAGGGGCCCCGCAAAGCAGTACTTC.